This T cell receptor beta chain stems from a study of blood T cell repertoires in COVID-19. Trimming cost V 0 bases and J 4 bases, with 7 bases left between them. CDR3 length: 13 residues. CDR1 and CDR2 (germline): SGHTA, FQGNSA. Only in-frame clones appear in the TCRdb table, and some are missing; sequencing was by immunoSEQ multiplex PCR. Counted here are 130,000 to 150,000 clones, about four fifths occurring once; the ten biggest clones make up approximately 6.5%. This sequence was found in a human donor in a cohort sampled during active COVID-19. Sample: peripheral blood. This chain uses TRBV7-2 with TRBJ2-7, with D maybe TRBD1 (6 bases). CDR3 amino acids: CASSLADSYEQYF. Written as DNA, the CDR3 is TGTGCCAGCAGCTTAGCGGACAGTTACGAGCAGTACTTC.